These 30 T cell receptor beta chains share one sample of origin, sequenced in a study of T cells after yellow fever vaccination. Using its own MiXCR run on the 5' RACE reads, TCRdb lists one record per CDR3 protein. Found here are about 150,000 distinct CDR3 sequences, approximately 6.2% of them singletons; the top ten hold just under 3%. Sequencing used CD4+ T cells sorted from PBMCs, obtained on the day of the first yellow fever vaccination. The source of these receptors is a man between 18 and 35 years old who received the YFV17D yellow fever vaccine.

The chain combines TRBV3-1 with TRBJ2-5; 7 positions agree with TRBD2. This CDR3 contains 14 residues. Per germline, CDR1 LGHDT and CDR2 YNNKEL (reference sequence). V lost 5 bases and J lost 5; bases outside the gene matches: 8. The CDR3 protein is CASSFTASGETQYF. Here the CDR3 DNA reads TGTGCCAGCAGCTTTACGGCTAGCGGCGAGACCCAGTACTTC.

This clonotype was seen only a few times. The rearrangement uses TRBV14 and TRBJ2-3; possibly TRBD2 for D (6 bases). The V gene's germline CDR1 is SGHDN and CDR2 FVKESK. This CDR3 has 17 amino acids. V shed 2 bases and J shed 0 bases, with 15 bases lying between them. CDR3 nucleotides: TGTGCCAGCAGCCAACGGCGGGGCGGGACTAGCACAGATACGCAGTATTTT. Protein sequence: CASSQRRGGTSTDTQYF.

This clonotype has a count of ten or more. V usage is TRBV6-2 or TRBV6-3 and J usage is TRBJ2-1; TRBD2 agrees at 15 bases. Per the germline V gene, CDR1 is MNHEY and CDR2 is SVGEGT. V shed 5 bases and J 3 bases; nucleotides not matched to a gene: 5. The CDR3 runs 17 residues. The CDR3 bases are TGTGCCAGCAGTCCGGGACTAGCGGGGGGCCACTACAATGAGCAGTTCTTC. Residues: CASSPGLAGGHYNEQFF.

This clonotype was picked up many times. This chain uses TRBV6-5 with TRBJ1-5; TRBD1 matches 8 bases. The V and J ends lost 5 bases and 1 base, in that order; junction bases with no gene match: 1. The germline CDR1 and CDR2 sequences are MNHEY and SVGAGI. This CDR3 comprises 14 residues. CDR3 region: CASSRTGSNQPQHF. The CDR3 DNA follows: TGTGCCAGCAGTCGGACAGGGAGCAATCAGCCCCAGCATTTT.

This clonotype showed up many times. V gene TRBV12-3 or TRBV12-4 combines with J gene TRBJ2-3, with a possible D match to TRBD1 (8 bases). The V gene lost 11 bases and the J gene lost 2 bases, with 20 bases spanning the gap. This CDR3 is 15 amino acids long. The CDR3 region is CALRRGTGTTDTQYF. Written as DNA, the CDR3 is TGTGCCCTTCGGCGGGGGACAGGCACCACAGATACGCAGTATTTT.

In its sample, this clonotype was seen a few times. The rearrangement joins TRBV11-1 to TRBJ2-1; 9 bases are a match to TRBD1. Germline lookup yields CDR1 SGHAT and CDR2 FQDESV (reference sequence). V gave up 10 bases and J gave up 0 bases; unmatched junction bases: 16. The CDR3 sequence is 18 residues long. DNA of the CDR3: TGTGCCACCGAGGTAGCAACAGGGGGCCGACCCTCCTACAATGAGCAGTTCTTC. Amino acids: CATEVATGGRPSYNEQFF.

This clonotype occurred many times. J is TRBJ2-7 and V is TRBV20-1; a weak D match, TRBD2 (6 bases). CDR3 length equals 14 residues. The V end lost 6 bases, the J end lost 0 bases, and 15 bases lay between the germline ends. In germline, CDR1 is DFQATT, CDR2 SNEGSKA (reference sequence). CDR3 sequence reads: CSAPGKGGSYEQYV. The CDR3 nucleotides are TGCAGTGCCCCGGGGAAGGGAGGCTCCTACGAGCAGTACGTC.

Turning to this clonotype: Possible read error: a much larger clone is one base away. The rearrangement uses TRBV20-1 and TRBJ2-3; 8 bases agree with TRBD2. Germline V gives CDR1 DFQATT, CDR2 SNEGSKA (reference sequence). With V trimmed by 1 base and J by 1 base, 1 base remained unmatched. This CDR3 is built from 14 residues. The CDR3 is CSARAGGRTDTQYF. In DNA form, the CDR3 reads TGCAGTGCTAGAGCGGGGGGGCGCACAGATACGCAGTATTTT.

This clonotype was counted a few times. The V and J genes are TRBV30 and TRBJ1-3, with no clear D. The CDR3 is made up of 14 amino acids. Germline CDR1 and CDR2: GTSNPN and SVGIG (reference sequence). V was shortened by 0 bases and J by 0 bases, with 6 bases between the two germline ends. The CDR3 reads CAWSVGYSGNTIYF. The CDR3 region has the DNA TGTGCCTGGAGTGTAGGTTACTCTGGAAACACCATATATTTT.

This clonotype was counted between two and nine times. This chain uses TRBV2 with TRBJ2-2; D is uncertain. This CDR3 spans 12 amino acids. Between the trimmed V and J ends, which lost 3 bases and 5 bases, there was a span of 4 bases. Germline V CDR1 and CDR2: SNHLY, FYNNEI. Here the CDR3 reads CASSEETGELFF. Written as DNA, the CDR3 is TGTGCCAGCAGTGAGGAGACCGGGGAGCTGTTTTTT.

This clonotype was recorded many times. The rearrangement links TRBV20-1 to TRBJ1-2; no definite D call. Germline CDR1 is DFQATT and CDR2 is SNEGSKA (reference sequence). Trimming shortened V by 5 bases and J by 8 bases, and 9 bases separated the two germline ends. This CDR3 is built from 10 residues. The CDR3: CSARGRGYTF. For the CDR3, the DNA is TGCAGTGCTCGGGGTCGCGGCTACACCTTC.

Many counts were recorded for this clonotype. The rearrangement links TRBV5-1 to TRBJ2-3; 9 bases are shared with TRBD2. Losses at the gene ends were 0 bases for V and 3 bases for J; bases not matched to a gene: 8. Germline CDR1 SGHRS, CDR2 YFSETQ. The CDR3 loop spans 17 amino acids. CDR3 amino acids: CASSLGPRSGGTDTQYF. Here the CDR3 DNA reads TGCGCCAGCAGCTTGGGGCCTCGTAGCGGGGGAACAGATACGCAGTATTTT. Full variable domain (remainder filled in from reference TRBV5-1 and TRBJ2-3): KAGVTQTPRYLIKTRGQQVTLSCSPISGHRSVSWYQQTPGQGLQFLFEYFSETQRNKGNFPGRFSGRQFSNSRSEMNVSTLELGDSALYLCASSLGPRSGGTDTQYFGPGTRLTVL.

As concerns this clonotype: An end of the junction differs from the germline gene, which may be a read error. The chain's CDR3 is CAISPGTAAGLYEQYF. CDR3 nucleotides: TGTGCCATCAGCCCCGGGACCGCAGCTGGGCTATACGAGCAGTACTTC. The chain is built from TRBV15 and TRBJ2-7; either TRBD1 or TRBD2 may fit D (5 bases each). Germline V gene data show CDR1 as LNHNV and CDR2 as YYDKDF (reference sequence). This CDR3 is built from 16 residues.

This clonotype was counted at least ten times. The chain combines TRBV20-1 with TRBJ1-2, with 11 bases aligning to TRBD1. The germline gives CDR1 DFQATT, CDR2 SNEGSKA (reference sequence). V shed 0 bases, J shed 7 bases, and the junction held 7 bases outside the gene matches. This CDR3 contains 15 residues. CDR3 DNA: TGCAGTGCTAGAGAAAGGACAGGGGGCCTGGGTGGCTACACCTTC. Translated, it gives CSARERTGGLGGYTF.

The sample holds a few counts of this clonotype. The chain couples TRBV20-1 to TRBJ2-3; the D gene is possibly TRBD2 (5 bases). This CDR3 has 15 amino acids. Trimming stripped 7 bases from V and 0 bases from J, with 17 bases between. Germline CDR1 is DFQATT and CDR2 is SNEGSKA (reference sequence). For the CDR3, the DNA is TGCAGTGGTTCCCGGACTGCTCCAAGCACAGATACGCAGTATTTT. Translated: CSGSRTAPSTDTQYF.

This clonotype was seen more than once but under ten times. The rearrangement joins TRBV10-3 to TRBJ1-2; D is perhaps TRBD1 (6 bases). The CDR3 consists of 16 residues. Germline CDR1 reads ENHRY; CDR2 reads SYGVKD. Deletions cut 1 base from V and 4 bases from J, with 16 bases between. CDR3 DNA sequence: TGTGCCATCAGTGAGTGGGGGGCGGGAAGTGGCTATGGCTACACCTTC. This codes for CAISEWGAGSGYGYTF.

The chain carries TRBV3-1 and TRBJ2-2; 13 bases line up with TRBD2. V shed 2 bases, J shed 6 bases, and the junction held 6 bases outside the gene matches. Germline CDR1 LGHDT, CDR2 YNNKEL (reference sequence). This CDR3 is built from 17 residues. The CDR3 protein is CASSQTSGGGFAGELFF. In DNA, the CDR3 is TGTGCCAGCAGCCAAACTAGCGGGGGGGGTTTCGCCGGGGAGCTGTTTTTT.

This clonotype turned up a few times. The chain combines TRBV6-5 with TRBJ2-3; a possible D gene is TRBD1 (5 bases). Trimming took off 4 bases at V and 2 bases at J, with 10 bases between the two ends. The CDR3 is made up of 14 amino acids. Germline CDR1 MNHEY, CDR2 SVGAGI. This CDR3 is CASSLRGTTDTQYF. The CDR3 DNA sequence: TGTGCCAGCAGTTTAAGGGGTACCACAGATACGCAGTATTTT.

This clonotype appeared a few times. This chain connects TRBV4-1 to TRBJ1-2; 9 bases map to TRBD1. The CDR3 length is 13 residues. Losses at the gene ends were 1 base for V and 7 bases for J; bases not matched to a gene: 1. Germline assignment: CDR1 MGHRA and CDR2 YSYEKL. CDR3 sequence reads: CASSQGQGVGYTF. The CDR3 nucleotides read TGCGCCAGCAGCCAAGGACAGGGGGTTGGCTACACCTTC.

CDR3 loop: CASSKFTRTSPGANVLTF. Written as DNA, the CDR3 is TGTGCCAGCAGCAAATTTACCAGGACTAGCCCTGGGGCCAACGTCCTGACTTTC. The chain combines TRBV21-1 with TRBJ2-6; whether TRBD2, the table's D call, matches the DNA was not checked. TRBV21-1 is recorded as a pseudogene. CDR3 length equals 18 residues.

The table lists this clonotype with many counts. V usage is TRBV5-1 and J usage is TRBJ1-4, with TRBD1 as a possible D gene (5 bases). Trimming shortened V by 2 bases and J by 14 bases, and 16 bases separated the two germline ends. The germline V gene encodes CDR1 SGHRS and CDR2 YFSETQ. The CDR3 loop spans 13 amino acids. The CDR3 nucleotides are TGCGCCAGCAGCTTTCAGGGCTCCGGTGTTCTGTTTTTT. Amino acid sequence: CASSFQGSGVLFF.

This clonotype was observed many times. The rearrangement uses TRBV5-6 and TRBJ2-3, with TRBD2 matching 8 bases. V lost 1 base, J lost 2 bases, and 3 bases stayed unmatched. The CDR3 sequence is 15 residues long. CDR1 is SGHDT, CDR2 YYEEEE, per germline. The CDR3 coding sequence is TGTGCCAGCAGCTTGCTTAGCGGGGACACAGATACGCAGTATTTT. Its translation is CASSLLSGDTDTQYF.

This chain links TRBV29-1 with TRBJ1-2, with no clear D. The germline CDR1 and CDR2 sequences are SQVTM and ANQGSEA. The CDR3 extends over 16 amino acids. Trimming left V 0 bases short and J 3 bases short, with 17 bases between. The chain's CDR3 is CSVEDLAARLYYGYTF. Written as DNA, the CDR3 is TGCAGCGTTGAAGATCTTGCGGCCAGGCTTTACTATGGCTACACCTTC.

The rearrangement links TRBV5-1 to TRBJ1-1, with D hard to call. The CDR3 covers 14 residues. CDR1 SGHRS and CDR2 YFSETQ come from the germline V gene. The V gene lost 0 bases and the J gene lost 2 bases, with 8 bases spanning the gap. The CDR3 loop reads CASSLAEVNTEAFF. The CDR3 region has the DNA TGCGCCAGCAGCTTGGCCGAGGTTAACACTGAAGCTTTCTTT.

This clonotype was found many times. V usage is TRBV18 and J usage is TRBJ2-1; possibly TRBD1 for D (6 bases). This CDR3 is built from 14 residues. V lost 2 bases to trimming and J lost 3 bases, with 8 bases between them. Germline V lookup: CDR1 KGHSH, CDR2 LQKENI. The CDR3 sequence is CASSPRTDYNEQFF. The CDR3 DNA reads TGTGCCAGCTCACCAAGGACAGACTACAATGAGCAGTTCTTC. Complete variable domain (other parts from reference TRBV18 and TRBJ2-1): NAGVMQNPRHLVRRRGQEARLRCSPMKGHSHVYWYRQLPEEGLKFMVYLQKENIIDESGMPKERFSAEFPKEGPSILRIQQVVRGDSAAYFCASSPRTDYNEQFFGPGTRLTVL.

This clonotype was found many times. The chain links TRBV19 to TRBJ1-2; D gene uncertain. V lost 1 base, J lost 4 bases, and 7 bases lay in between. The CDR3 has 13 residues. Germline CDR1 and CDR2: LNHDA and SQIVND (reference sequence). In DNA, the CDR3 is TGTGCCAGTAGTATAGGGGGAAGCTATGGCTACACCTTC. Residues: CASSIGGSYGYTF.

This clonotype occurred many times. This rearrangement joins TRBV7-2 to TRBJ2-5, with unresolved D. From germline, CDR1 is SGHTA and CDR2 FQGNSA. V was shortened by 2 bases and J by 5 bases, with 9 bases between the two germline ends. This CDR3 contains 13 residues. The DNA for the CDR3 is TGTGCCAGCAGCTTATCGCCCGGGGAGACCCAGTACTTC. This codes for CASSLSPGETQYF.

This clonotype has at least ten counts. V usage is TRBV20-1 and J usage is TRBJ1-5; perhaps TRBD1 as D (5 bases). The germline CDR1 and CDR2 sequences are DFQATT and SNEGSKA (reference sequence). Trimming left V 5 bases short and J 6 bases short, with 14 bases between. The CDR3 spans 13 residues. CDR3 bases: TGCAGTGCTTACCGGGACCCGGTTCAGCCCCAGCATTTT. Encoded protein: CSAYRDPVQPQHF.

This clonotype was observed many times. The chain joins TRBV7-3 to TRBJ2-3; 11 bases align to TRBD2. The CDR3 is 15 amino acids. Germline lookup yields CDR1 SGHTA and CDR2 FQGTGA. Trimming cost V 5 bases and J 4 bases; bases outside gene matches: 5. CDR3 bases: TGTGCCAGCAGCCCCCTAGCGGGGGGCGCAGATACGCAGTATTTT. Its protein product is CASSPLAGGADTQYF.

This clonotype was counted many times. This chain links TRBV12-3 or TRBV12-4 with TRBJ2-7; D is possibly TRBD2 (7 bases). This CDR3 has 13 residues. Between the trimmed V and J ends, which lost 5 bases and 3 bases, there was a span of 11 bases. CDR3: CASSAGAYYEQYF. The DNA of the CDR3 is TGTGCCAGCAGTGCGGGGGCATACTACGAGCAGTACTTC.